The 19 T cell receptor beta chains in this list originate from one sample, sequenced in a study of spatial heterogeneity in lung cancer. TCRdb used MiXCR to reprocess the 5' RACE reads, holding one entry per CDR3 protein. The table has some 87,000 distinct CDR3 sequences, roughly 8.7% seen once. Indicated time point: sample taken at primary tumor resection. Whole RNA obtained from tumor, nontumor lung or frozen PBMC underwent sequencing without sorting. Sequenced material: PBMCs, taken at surgery. The receptors derive from a male donor with early-stage non-small cell lung cancer.

This clonotype was found many times. The V gene is TRBV6-5, the J gene TRBJ2-7, with D possibly TRBD1 on 5 matching bases. Between the trimmed V and J ends, which lost 6 bases and 4 bases, there was a span of 16 bases. The CDR3 extends over 14 amino acids. Germline-derived CDR1 and CDR2 are MNHEY and SVGAGI. CDR3 region: CASSGPGNTYEQYF. As DNA, the CDR3 is TGTGCCAGCAGCGGGCCAGGGAATACTTACGAGCAGTACTTC.

This clonotype was counted between two and nine times. The rearrangement uses TRBV20-1 and TRBJ1-6; D possibly corresponds to TRBD1 (6 bases). Germline lookup yields CDR1 DFQATT and CDR2 SNEGSKA (reference sequence). The CDR3 loop spans 13 amino acids. Trimming took off 2 bases at V and 8 bases at J, with 10 bases between the two ends. The CDR3 DNA sequence: TGCAGTGCTAGAAGGGCAGGGGATTCACCCCTCCACTTT. Protein: CSARRAGDSPLHF.

This clonotype appeared a few times. The chain couples TRBV27 to TRBJ1-3, with TRBD1 matching over 7 bases. J was trimmed by 0 bases and V by 9 bases; bases with no gene match: 8. This CDR3 is 15 amino acids long. Germline V CDR1 and CDR2: MNHEY, SMNVEV (reference sequence). The CDR3 sequence: CASRSGQTSGNTIYF. The CDR3 nucleotides read TGTGCCAGTCGATCGGGACAGACCTCTGGAAACACCATATATTTT.

The chain combines TRBV5-1 with TRBJ2-7, with D tentatively TRBD1 (6 bases). The CDR3 loop spans 13 amino acids. Germline V gives CDR1 SGHRS, CDR2 YFSETQ. Trimming left V 4 bases short and J 7 bases short, with 15 bases between. The CDR3 spells CASSRTGTGEQYF. In DNA, the CDR3 is TGCGCCAGCAGCCGCACAGGGACGGGTGAGCAGTACTTC.

This clonotype has only a few counts. The chain has TRBV5-1 and TRBJ2-7; no firm D call. The CDR3 consists of 13 residues. V was cut by 0 bases and J by 6 bases, with 10 bases left in between. In germline, CDR1 is SGHRS, CDR2 YFSETQ. The CDR3 bases are TGCGCCAGCAGCTTGGAGCTGGGTGGCGAGCAGTACTTC. Amino acid sequence: CASSLELGGEQYF.

This sequence joins TRBV20-1 and TRBJ1-3; the D is unclear. V was pared by 2 bases and J by 1 base, with 9 bases between. The CDR3 runs to 14 residues. Germline lookup yields CDR1 DFQATT and CDR2 SNEGSKA (reference sequence). The CDR3 bases are TGCAGTGCTAGACGTACGGGGTCTGGAAACACCATATATTTT. Protein sequence: CSARRTGSGNTIYF.

This clonotype was observed many times. V gene TRBV11-2 combines with J gene TRBJ2-7, with D possibly matching TRBD2 (6 bases). Germline CDR1 reads SGHAT; CDR2 reads FQNNGV. There are 15 residues in the CDR3. V dropped 5 bases and J dropped 0 bases, with 14 bases sitting between them. CDR3 sequence: CASSRERESSYEQYF. DNA for the CDR3: TGTGCCAGCAGCCGGGAGCGAGAAAGCTCCTACGAGCAGTACTTC.

J is TRBJ2-7 and V is TRBV27; no clear D. Trimming shortened V by 3 bases and J by 0 bases, and 6 bases separated the two germline ends. The CDR3 is 13 residues long. Germline V CDR1 and CDR2: MNHEY, SMNVEV (reference sequence). CDR3 coding DNA: TGTGCCAGCAGTTTCATATTCTCCTACGAGCAGTACTTC. This sequence encodes CASSFIFSYEQYF.

This chain joins TRBV20-1 and TRBJ2-7; D is possibly TRBD1 (6 bases). The CDR3 loop spans 13 amino acids. Trimming stripped 3 bases from V and 6 bases from J, with 15 bases between. Germline V lookup: CDR1 DFQATT, CDR2 SNEGSKA (reference sequence). This CDR3 reads CSARGTKGGEQYF. DNA of the CDR3: TGCAGTGCTAGGGGGACAAAAGGCGGCGAGCAGTACTTC.

The chain combines TRBV28 with TRBJ2-1; 7 positions match TRBD2. Germline V gene sequence: CDR1 MDHEN, CDR2 SYDVKM. With 10 bases clipped from V and 9 bases from J, the junction kept 6 bases outside the gene matches. The CDR3 is 11 amino acids. The DNA of the CDR3 is TGTGCCACCACAGCGGGGTTTGAGCAGTTCTTC. Residues: CATTAGFEQFF.

This clonotype was recorded many times. One junction end disagrees with the germline gene, perhaps due to a read error. The gene calls are TRBV5-1 and TRBJ2-3; D not resolved. This CDR3 has 10 amino acids. Germline V CDR1 and CDR2: SGHRS, YFSETQ. This CDR3 reads CAISTDTQYF. CDR3 coding DNA: TGCGCCATCAGCACAGATACGCAGTATTTT.

In its sample, this clonotype was seen many times. The chain links TRBV25-1 to TRBJ2-7; 9 bases align to TRBD1. This CDR3 contains 15 residues. Per the germline V gene, CDR1 is MGHDK and CDR2 is SYGVNS. V was pared by 7 bases and J by 4 bases, with 11 bases of the junction left unmatched. The DNA for the CDR3 is TGTGCCAGCACGAATACAGCCGGACAGGGGTACGAGCAGTACTTC. It specifies CASTNTAGQGYEQYF.

The chain is built from TRBV20-1 and TRBJ1-6; D gene uncertain. CDR1 DFQATT and CDR2 SNEGSKA come from the germline V gene (reference sequence). V was cut by 1 base and J by 9 bases, with 10 bases left in between. The CDR3 has 13 amino acids. The chain's CDR3 is CSARAGDSSPLHF. The CDR3 DNA sequence: TGCAGTGCTAGAGCCGGGGATAGTTCACCCCTCCACTTT.

The V gene is TRBV7-9, the J gene TRBJ2-1; D may be TRBD2 (5 bases). Looked up from germline, CDR1 is SEHNR and CDR2 is FQNEAQ (reference sequence). Trimming stripped 1 base from V and 2 bases from J, with 9 bases between. The CDR3 totals 15 residues. The CDR3 reads CASSLDGIPYNEQFF. The CDR3 coding sequence is TGTGCCAGCAGCTTAGACGGGATCCCCTACAATGAGCAGTTCTTC.

In its sample, this clonotype was seen a few times. The chain uses TRBV20-1 and TRBJ2-6; 7 bases fit TRBD1. CDR3 size: 15 residues. Germline values: CDR1 DFQATT, CDR2 SNEGSKA (reference sequence). The V segment lost 5 bases and the J segment 0 bases; nucleotides outside the gene matches: 4. CDR3 DNA sequence: TGCAGTGCTGCGACAGGGAGCTCTGGGGCCAACGTCCTGACTTTC. Its translation is CSAATGSSGANVLTF.

The sample holds many counts of this clonotype. The rearrangement uses TRBV19 and TRBJ2-1; TRBD2 might be the D (5 bases). The ends were cut back, 2 bases at V and 2 bases at J, with 13 bases in the middle. Germline V gives CDR1 LNHDA, CDR2 SQIVND (reference sequence). CDR3 length equals 16 residues. The CDR3 DNA is TGTGCCAGTAGTATATCCCCCGGCGGGCCCTACAATGAGCAGTTCTTC. Translating gives CASSISPGGPYNEQFF. Filled out from reference TRBV19 and TRBJ2-1, the complete variable domain reads DGGITQSPKYLFRKEGQNVTLSCEQNLNHDAMYWYRQDPGQGLRLIYYSQIVNDFQKGDIAEGYSVSREKKESFPLTVTSAQKNPTAFYLCASSISPGGPYNEQFFGPGTRLTVL.

This clonotype has at least ten counts. The chain uses TRBV29-1 and TRBJ1-1, with D possibly being TRBD1 (5 bases). CDR3 size: 14 residues. The V gene lost 6 bases and the J gene lost 5 bases, with 19 bases spanning the gap. The germline V gene has CDR1 SQVTM and CDR2 ANQGSEA. Written as DNA, the CDR3 is TGCAGCGTCAAAAAGGGGAGCGGAGCGACTGAAGCTTTCTTT. Its protein is CSVKKGSGATEAFF.

This clonotype was detected many times. The chain combines TRBV7-8 with TRBJ2-3; 9 bases agree with TRBD1. The V gene end was trimmed by 5 bases and the J gene end by 4 bases; junction bases not matched to a gene: 7. Germline CDR1 reads SGHVS; CDR2 reads FQNEAQ. The CDR3 has 15 residues. CDR3 sequence reads: CASSLRDRAPDTQYF. The CDR3 DNA is TGTGCCAGCAGCCTCCGGGACAGGGCCCCAGATACGCAGTATTTT.

This clonotype has a handful of counts. This chain connects TRBV27 to TRBJ2-1, with D perhaps being TRBD1 or TRBD2 (6 bases each). CDR1 is MNHEY and CDR2 is SMNVEV in the germline V gene (reference sequence). Trimming removed 5 bases from V and 4 bases from J, with 12 bases in between. CDR3 size: 14 residues. The CDR3 reads CASSMRGRYNEQFF. CDR3 sequence (DNA): TGTGCCAGCAGTATGAGGGGGAGGTACAATGAGCAGTTCTTC.